The 18 T cell receptor beta chains below come from one sample, sequenced in a study of blood T cell repertoires in COVID-19. Only in-frame clones appear in the TCRdb table, and some are missing; sequencing was by immunoSEQ multiplex PCR. The repertoire has 150,000 to 200,000 clones, 80% to 90% of them found once; the top ten carry 8% to 10%. Sequenced material: peripheral blood. These receptors came from a man in his fifties or sixties with acute or convalescent COVID-19.

This clone is a singleton in its sample. At one of its ends the junction is not consistent with the germline gene, which may arise from a read error. The rearrangement uses TRBV7-7 and TRBJ2-7; TRBD2 matches at 7 bases. Germline V gene sequence: CDR1 SSHAT, CDR2 FNYEAQ (reference sequence). The CDR3 runs 13 residues. The chain's CDR3 is CASSPDRGDEQYF. Written as DNA, the CDR3 is TGTGCTAGCAGCCCCGACCGGGGGGACGAGCAGTACTTC.

This chain uses TRBV3-1 (or the pseudogene TRBV3-2) with TRBJ2-3; TRBD2 matches at 12 bases. The CDR3 length is 18 residues. The ends lost 0 bases at V and 0 bases at J; junction bases unmatched: 4. Germline CDR1 and CDR2: LGHDT and YNNKEL (reference sequence). The CDR3 loop is CASSQDLAGGRSTDTQYF. As DNA, the CDR3 is TGTGCCAGCAGCCAAGATCTAGCGGGAGGGCGTAGCACAGATACGCAGTATTTT.

The chain has TRBV5-1 and TRBJ1-1, with D unresolved. CDR3 length equals 16 residues. Germline lookup yields CDR1 SGHRS and CDR2 YFSETQ. Between the trimmed V and J ends, which lost 2 bases and 1 base, there was a span of 15 bases. CDR3 region: CASSFDPVGRNTEAFF. The CDR3 DNA is TGCGCCAGCAGCTTCGACCCCGTGGGGAGGAACACTGAAGCTTTCTTT.

The V gene is TRBV24-1, the J gene TRBJ2-1; 9 bases agree with TRBD2. The CDR3 is 14 amino acids. Trimming removed 9 bases from V and 4 bases from J; junction bases left unmatched: 6. Germline values: CDR1 KGHDR, CDR2 SFDVKD. CDR3 amino acids: CATAGGGAYNEQFF. CDR3 bases: TGTGCCACCGCTGGCGGGGGGGCTTACAATGAGCAGTTCTTC.

This clone was counted a single time. V is TRBV28 and J is TRBJ1-5; 7 bases align to TRBD1. Trimming took 6 bases from V and 3 from J; bases not matched to a gene: 8. Germline V gene data show CDR1 as MDHEN and CDR2 as SYDVKM. The CDR3 has 15 residues. CDR3 nucleotides: TGTGCCAGCAGGAATACAGGGGCGGTCAATCAGCCCCAGCATTTT. This encodes CASRNTGAVNQPQHF.

The rearrangement joins TRBV27 to TRBJ1-5; TRBD1 aligns across 7 bases. V lost 6 bases and J lost 5; bases outside the gene matches: 7. From germline, CDR1 is MNHEY and CDR2 SMNVEV (reference sequence). The CDR3 length is 14 residues. CDR3 sequence: CASSRGQSYQPQHF. CDR3 DNA: TGTGCCAGCAGCCGGGGACAGAGCTATCAGCCCCAGCATTTT.

This clone was detected a few times. Other nucleotide sequences in the sample specify the same CDR3. V is TRBV5-1 and J is TRBJ2-2; 8 nucleotides agree with TRBD1. Germline-derived CDR1 and CDR2 are SGHRS and YFSETQ. The V segment lost 0 bases and the J segment 5 bases; nucleotides outside the gene matches: 3. This CDR3 has 15 amino acids. The CDR3, as DNA: TGCGCCAGCAGCTTGGTGAGACAGGGGACCGGGGAGCTGTTTTTT. Translating it yields CASSLVRQGTGELFF.

V and J are TRBV29-1 and TRBJ1-2; 7 bases agree with TRBD1. Germline V CDR1 and CDR2: SQVTM, ANQGSEA. The CDR3 consists of 13 residues. Trimming at V came to 7 bases and at J to 1 base, leaving 6 bases not matched to a gene. The CDR3 region is CSAAGQVNYGYTF. CDR3 DNA: TGCAGCGCCGCCGGACAGGTTAACTATGGCTACACCTTC.

The chain links TRBV5-1 to TRBJ2-5, with 8 bases identical to TRBD2. The CDR3 is made up of 16 amino acids. Germline V gives CDR1 SGHRS, CDR2 YFSETQ. Trimming removed 3 bases from V and 4 bases from J; junction bases left unmatched: 11. As DNA, the CDR3 is TGCGCCAGCAGCTCCGCGGGGACGGGAGGGAGAGAGACCCAGTACTTC. It yields the protein CASSSAGTGGRETQYF.

V usage is TRBV28 and J usage is TRBJ1-5; the D gene is possibly TRBD1 (5 bases). The CDR3 is made up of 16 amino acids. The V gene's germline CDR1 is MDHEN and CDR2 SYDVKM. The germline V and J ends were trimmed by 3 bases and 2 bases, with 14 bases remaining between them. Written as DNA, the CDR3 is TGTGCCAGCAGTTTTAACGGGGGAGTTGGCAATCAGCCCCAGCATTTT. Protein: CASSFNGGVGNQPQHF.

This clone was recorded only once. This chain joins TRBV28 and TRBJ2-4, with D possibly TRBD2 on 6 matching bases. In germline, CDR1 is MDHEN, CDR2 SYDVKM. This CDR3 is built from 12 residues. V lost 6 bases and J 7 bases, leaving 10 bases between the germline ends. CDR3 nucleotides: TGTGCCAGCAGGCGGGAAAGGAACATTCAGTACTTC. The encoded protein is CASRRERNIQYF.

The chain links TRBV27 to TRBJ1-1; 7 nucleotides align to TRBD1. Looked up from germline, CDR1 is MNHEY and CDR2 is SMNVEV (reference sequence). CDR3 length: 15 amino acids. V shed 2 bases and J 3 bases; nucleotides not matched to a gene: 6. In DNA form, the CDR3 reads TGTGCCAGCAGTTTAAGGTCAGGGGGGCACACTGAAGCTTTCTTT. Amino acid sequence: CASSLRSGGHTEAFF.

The chain has TRBV11-2 and TRBJ2-1, with D perhaps TRBD2 (5 bases). V was trimmed by 5 bases and J by 8 bases, leaving 13 bases between them. This CDR3 has 13 residues. Germline assignment: CDR1 SGHAT and CDR2 FQNNGV. The CDR3 spells CASSKQLADEQFF. The CDR3 region has the DNA TGTGCCAGCAGCAAGCAGCTAGCTGATGAGCAGTTCTTC.

This clone was recorded a few times. V and J are TRBV5-1 and TRBJ1-1; D remains unclear. With 4 bases removed from V and 4 bases from J, the gap between germline ends came to 14 bases. Germline V gives CDR1 SGHRS, CDR2 YFSETQ. This CDR3 is built from 14 residues. The CDR3 bases are TGCGCCAGCAGCCCGTTGATTTCGGGCACTGAAGCTTTCTTT. Protein: CASSPLISGTEAFF. The full variable domain, its missing parts supplied by reference TRBV5-1 and TRBJ1-1, is KAGVTQTPRYLIKTRGQQVTLSCSPISGHRSVSWYQQTPGQGLQFLFEYFSETQRNKGNFPGRFSGRQFSNSRSEMNVSTLELGDSALYLCASSPLISGTEAFFGQGTRLTVV.

The V gene is TRBV5-1, the J gene TRBJ1-2; D call uncertain. Trimming stripped 4 bases from V and 0 bases from J, with 13 bases between. Germline V gene sequence: CDR1 SGHRS, CDR2 YFSETQ. The CDR3 runs to 15 residues. Here the CDR3 DNA reads TGCGCCAGCAGCGGTACTCGGGGAGCTAACTATGGCTACACCTTC. This gives the protein CASSGTRGANYGYTF.

This rearrangement joins TRBV29-1 to TRBJ2-2; TRBD2 might be the D (5 bases). The CDR3 is 14 residues long. V was pared by 4 bases and J by 5 bases, with 14 bases between. Germline CDR1 and CDR2: SQVTM and ANQGSEA. The chain's CDR3 is CSVGVTRGTGELFF. The CDR3, as DNA: TGCAGCGTTGGGGTAACACGAGGGACCGGGGAGCTGTTTTTT.

The rearrangement links TRBV27 to TRBJ2-7; TRBD1 is a possible D gene (6 bases). The germline CDR1 and CDR2 sequences are MNHEY and SMNVEV (reference sequence). The CDR3 spans 15 residues. V dropped 0 bases and J dropped 7 bases, with 16 bases sitting between them. The CDR3 coding sequence is TGTGCCAGCAGTTTATCTTGGCAGGGGTTTGAGGAGCAGTACTTC. Its translation is CASSLSWQGFEEQYF.

CDR3 coding DNA: TGTGCCAGCAGTGTAACTTGGTCTAATGAAAAACTGTTTTTT. Amino acid sequence: CASSVTWSNEKLFF. The chain uses TRBV2 and TRBJ1-4; no definite D call. Trimming left V 4 bases short and J 3 bases short, with 9 bases between. There are 14 residues in the CDR3. The V gene's germline CDR1 is SNHLY and CDR2 FYNNEI.